Below, 5 T cell receptor beta chains from the same sample are listed, as sequenced in a study of T cell clonality in common variable immunodeficiency. Only in-frame clones appear in the TCRdb table, and some are missing; sequencing was by immunoSEQ multiplex PCR. The sample is made up of about 42,000 clones, none counted only once. Sequencing input: peripheral blood mononuclear cells. These receptors all come from a person aged 18-69 years in good health.

This clone has a count of ten or more. The read is 3 residues too short to cover the CDR3 end, so that end is filled in from the germline J gene. The chain joins TRBV6-1 to TRBJ2-5, with 9 bases aligning to TRBD2. V trimming: 4 bases; J trimming: 0 bases; junction bases outside the gene matches: 6. The CDR3 is made up of 16 amino acids. Germline CDR1 MNHNS, CDR2 SASEGT. CDR3 residues: CASSAQSGGYQETQYF. The part of the CDR3 DNA that was read is TGTGCCAGCAGTGCCCAGAGCGGGGGGTACCAAGAGACC.

This clone was seen repeatedly, ten times or more. The read terminates 3 residues ahead of where the CDR3 ends, so the germline J gene completes it. The chain recombines TRBV19 with TRBJ2-2; tentative D call: TRBD1 (6 bases). Trimming pared 5 bases from V and 4 bases from J, leaving 11 bases between. The CDR3 is 14 amino acids. Germline-derived CDR1 and CDR2 are LNHDA and SQIVND (reference sequence). Partial CDR3 DNA: TGTGCCAGTAGTTCACAGGGTCGCACCGGGGAG. The encoded protein is CASSSQGRTGE. The whole CDR3 sequence is CASSSQGRTGELFF.

This clone was observed many times. The missing CDR3 end, 3 residues past where the read stops, is filled in from the germline J gene. V is TRBV2 and J is TRBJ1-1, with D unclear. This CDR3 has 14 amino acids. CDR1 SNHLY and CDR2 FYNNEI come from the germline V gene. V lost 7 bases and J lost 0, with 12 bases in between. The CDR3 region is CASKGSRLNTEAFF. The sequenced part of the CDR3 DNA is TGTGCCAGCAAGGGCTCAAGACTGAACACTGAA.

This clone was detected many times. The read ends 3 residues shy of where the CDR3 ends; the end is completed using the germline J gene. The rearrangement joins TRBV6-1 to TRBJ2-7, with 9 bases identical to TRBD1. The CDR3 consists of 15 residues. Per germline, CDR1 MNHNS and CDR2 SASEGT. Germline trimming cut 0 bases from V and 6 bases from J; bases unmatched to any gene: 6. The DNA read from the CDR3 is TGTGCCAGCAGTGAAGCGTCCGGGACAGGGACCGAG. Translating it yields CASSEASGTGTE. The complete CDR3 protein is CASSEASGTGTEQYF.

At least ten counts were recorded for this clone. The DNA ends 3 residues before the CDR3 does, and the rest of the CDR3 is filled in from the germline J gene. This rearrangement joins TRBV6-4 to TRBJ1-1; D is possibly TRBD1 (6 bases). Germline V gene sequence: CDR1 MRHNA, CDR2 SNTAGT. V lost 3 bases, J lost 4 bases, and 9 bases lay in between. The CDR3 length is 13 residues. The CDR3 region is CASSEGRGTEAFF. The CDR3 bases that were read are TGTGCCAGCAGTGAGGGCAGGGGCACTGAA.